This TCR beta chain is drawn from a study of Graves' ophthalmopathy and Graves' hyperthyroidism. In germline, CDR1 is SGHAT, CDR2 FQNNGV. The CDR3 sequence is 12 residues long. Losses at the gene ends were 10 bases for V and 2 bases for J; bases not matched to a gene: 4. As the template, RNA transcripts were used to amplify TCR beta CDR3 regions. An initial RT-PCR round employing HTBI primers preceded a second-round multiplex PCR. TCRdb re-analysed the multiplex PCR reads in MiXCR, keeping a single row per CDR3 protein. This table has 200,000 to 300,000 distinct CDR3 sequences, less than 55% appearing once. The study's findings and limits: Blood contained most expanded thyroid clonotypes exceeding 0.001 frequency.

This clonotype was observed a handful of times. The antigen is not known. This TCR was recovered from an adult man with Graves' ophthalmopathy. The sample comprised peripheral blood. The chain joins TRBV11-2 to TRBJ1-2; the match to TRBD1 covers 7 bases. Here the CDR3 DNA reads TGTGCCACTAAGGACAGGAACTATGGCTACACCTTC. Protein sequence: CATKDRNYGYTF.